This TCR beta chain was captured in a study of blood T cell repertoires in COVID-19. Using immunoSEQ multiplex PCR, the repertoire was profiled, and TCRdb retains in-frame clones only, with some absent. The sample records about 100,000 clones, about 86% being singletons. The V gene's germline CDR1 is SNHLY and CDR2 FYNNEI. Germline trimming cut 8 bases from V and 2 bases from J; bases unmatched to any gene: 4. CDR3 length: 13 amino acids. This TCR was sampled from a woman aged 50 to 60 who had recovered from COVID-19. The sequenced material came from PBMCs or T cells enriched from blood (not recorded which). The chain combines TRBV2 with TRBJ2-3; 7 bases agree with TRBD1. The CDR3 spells CASGTAFTDTQYF. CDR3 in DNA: TGTGCCAGCGGGACAGCCTTCACAGATACGCAGTATTTT.